Presented here are 10 T cell receptor beta chains from one specimen sequenced in a study of blood T cell repertoires in COVID-19. Measured with immunoSEQ multiplex PCR; TCRdb has only the in-frame clones, and not every one. The sample carries roughly 60,000 clones, over 75% recorded once. Input material: peripheral blood. These TCRs come from a woman over 75 with active COVID-19.

The V call is TRBV28, the J call TRBJ2-1, with D possibly matching TRBD2 (6 bases). V gave up 6 bases and J gave up 8 bases, with 14 bases separating them. This CDR3 contains 13 residues. Germline-derived CDR1 and CDR2 are MDHEN and SYDVKM. This CDR3 reads CASRAGSGDEQFF. CDR3 in DNA: TGTGCCAGCAGGGCCGGGAGTGGGGATGAGCAGTTCTTC.

This chain links TRBV5-1 with TRBJ2-3, with D possibly being TRBD2 (7 bases). In germline, CDR1 is SGHRS, CDR2 YFSETQ. V lost 1 base, J lost 4 bases, and 13 bases lay in between. The CDR3 totals 15 residues. CDR3 DNA sequence: TGCGCCAGCAGCTTGCTAGGGGGGGCCTCAGATACGCAGTATTTT. Translation gives CASSLLGGASDTQYF.

V and J are TRBV30 and TRBJ1-3; D gene uncertain. Germline lookup yields CDR1 GTSNPN and CDR2 SVGIG (reference sequence). The CDR3 has 13 residues. V gave up 0 bases and J gave up 6 bases, with 9 bases separating them. The CDR3, as DNA: TGTGCCTGGAGTGTACTTGTAGAAAACACCATATATTTT. As protein: CAWSVLVENTIYF. The variable domain in full, completed from reference TRBV30 and TRBJ1-3, reads SQTIHQWPATLVQPVGSPLSLECTVEGTSNPNLYWYRQAAGRGLQLLFYSVGIGQISSEVPQNLSASRPQDRQFILSSKKLLLSDSGFYLCAWSVLVENTIYFGEGSWLTVV.

The chain couples TRBV18 to TRBJ2-7; 10 bases align to TRBD2. Germline loops: CDR1 KGHSH, CDR2 LQKENI. The CDR3 totals 16 residues. V gave up 3 bases and J gave up 3 bases; unmatched junction bases: 8. CDR3 coding DNA: TGTGCCAGCTCACCCCAACTAGCGGGGCCAATCTACGAGCAGTACTTC. Residues: CASSPQLAGPIYEQYF.

The rearrangement links TRBV6-5 to TRBJ1-2; no clear D gene. The germline V gene has CDR1 MNHEY and CDR2 SVGAGI. V was pared by 5 bases and J by 9 bases, with 13 bases between. The CDR3 runs to 12 residues. This chain's CDR3 is CASSPYSSSYTF. The DNA for the CDR3 is TGTGCCAGCAGTCCTTACTCATCGAGCTACACCTTC.

The chain links TRBV10-2 to TRBJ2-1, with a weak D call TRBD1 (5 bases). The ends were cut back, 4 bases at V and 3 bases at J, with 7 bases in the middle. The CDR3 has 13 amino acids. Germline values: CDR1 WSHSY, CDR2 SAAADI. DNA for the CDR3: TGCGCCAGCAGTGGGACACGCTACAATGAGCAGTTCTTC. Encoded protein: CASSGTRYNEQFF.

This chain links TRBV19 with TRBJ1-4; D possibly corresponds to TRBD1 (5 bases). The CDR3 sequence is 13 residues long. Trimming stripped 7 bases from V and 7 bases from J, with 13 bases between. In germline, CDR1 is LNHDA, CDR2 SQIVND (reference sequence). The DNA for the CDR3 is TGTGCCAGTATGAATCCAGGGCCTGAAAAACTGTTTTTT. Translation: CASMNPGPEKLFF.

V usage is TRBV19 and J usage is TRBJ2-5; 7 nucleotides match TRBD1. The CDR3 covers 15 residues. Germline CDR1 is LNHDA and CDR2 is SQIVND (reference sequence). With V trimmed by 1 base and J by 1 base, 3 bases remained unmatched. The CDR3 region is CASSIAGTVQETQYF. The CDR3 DNA reads TGTGCCAGTAGTATAGCGGGGACAGTCCAAGAGACCCAGTACTTC.

J is TRBJ2-2 and V is TRBV5-1; TRBD1 agrees at 8 bases. V was pared by 4 bases and J by 4 bases, with 12 bases of the junction left unmatched. This CDR3 comprises 17 residues. Germline assignment: CDR1 SGHRS and CDR2 YFSETQ. The CDR3 DNA is TGCGCCAGCAGCCCGCGAGGACAGGGAAGGGGCACCGGGGAGCTGTTTTTT. As protein: CASSPRGQGRGTGELFF.

The chain carries TRBV3-1 (or the pseudogene TRBV3-2) and TRBJ1-2; 9 positions match TRBD1. Per the germline V gene, CDR1 is LGHDT and CDR2 is YNNKEL (reference sequence). Germline trimming cut 1 base from V and 6 bases from J; bases unmatched to any gene: 12. The CDR3 loop spans 17 amino acids. In nucleotides, the CDR3 is TGTGCCAGCAGCCAAGGGTTCGGACAGGGGAAGTGGCATGGCTACACCTTC. Translated: CASSQGFGQGKWHGYTF.